These T cell receptor beta chains were read from a single sample in a study of blood T cell repertoires in COVID-19. The data were produced by immunoSEQ multiplex PCR, yet TCRdb's version contains in-frame clones alone and is incomplete. This sample has under 200,000 clones, with about three quarters found just once. Sequencing input: peripheral blood. Every receptor here comes from a man in his 70s with acute or convalescent COVID-19. Both conserved end residues are part of each CDR3. Where a row states a size, it is once, few, many or the class of an expanded clone; other rows omit it.

V gene	J gene	clone size	CDR3 protein
TRBV6-5	TRBJ2-1	-	CASSPSGGLYNEQFF
TRBV7-9	TRBJ1-1	-	CASTFRASGDTEAFF
TRBV30	TRBJ2-7	-	CAWSPRDRVSEQYF
TRBV24-1	TRBJ1-5	once	CATQGGGYQPQHF
TRBV6-5	TRBJ1-1	-	CASSYLTGVHTEAFF
TRBV5-1	TRBJ2-2	-	CASSEGQPTGELFF
TRBV5-1	TRBJ2-7	-	CASSPDGRPSYEQYF
TRBV19	TRBJ2-2	-	CASSAGLANTGELFF
TRBV29-1	TRBJ2-3	-	CSVEDRRGGTDTQYF
TRBV24-1	TRBJ1-2	-	CATSDRPFLGYTF
TRBV10-1	TRBJ1-2	-	CASSESTGERGYTF
TRBV2	TRBJ2-5	-	CASNLRDRPYF
TRBV7-2	TRBJ1-6	-	CASSFGTGVLSPLHF
TRBV18	TRBJ2-1	-	CASSPQGVGDNEQFF
TRBV7-6	TRBJ2-5	-	CASSFRPSGETQYF
TRBV6-5	TRBJ2-3	-	CATSREGRNTQYF
TRBV5-1	TRBJ2-3	once	CASSLRVAGASTDTQYF
TRBV6-5	TRBJ2-7	-	CASSPLAGGGYEQYF
TRBV5-8	TRBJ2-5	-	CASSFGETQYF
TRBV12-5	TRBJ1-5	-	CASGYRDSNQPQHF
TRBV7-6	TRBJ2-3	-	CASSLVSSGGTDTQYF
TRBV5-5	TRBJ1-6	few	CASSWVGVTNSPLHF
TRBV19	TRBJ1-5	-	CASSIKGQSNQPQHF
TRBV5-1	TRBJ2-3	-	CASSPQKTSGEVTDTQYF
TRBV7-2	TRBJ1-1	-	CASSLKNGGGRAFF
TRBV5-4	TRBJ2-5	-	CASSLTGEETQYF
TRBV28	TRBJ1-2	once	CAGRGDRNSNYGYTF
TRBV30	TRBJ2-5	-	CAWSVQLAGGETQYF
TRBV6-5	TRBJ2-3	-	CASSYGRGWGTDTQYF
TRBV5-6	TRBJ2-5	-	CASSLRSGRGVETQYF
TRBV27	TRBJ1-6	-	CASSFAAGGINILHF
TRBV18	TRBJ1-2	few	CASSPPWDSNYGYTF
TRBV5-1	TRBJ1-1	-	CASSLVLDRDTEAFF
TRBV27	TRBJ2-2	-	CASSLLGRGKNTGELFF
TRBV5-4	TRBJ2-7	-	CASSGQGTYEQYF
TRBV27	TRBJ1-1	few	CASSLSAGLTEAFF
TRBV19	TRBJ2-7	-	CASSIRLATYEQYF
TRBV30	TRBJ2-5	few	CAWTSFSGRAGGETQYF
TRBV27	TRBJ2-2	-	CASSLRVLASGTSGELFF
TRBV6-1	TRBJ2-5	-	CASSDQTGESQETQYF
TRBV29-1	TRBJ1-2	-	CSVGQGGYGYTF
TRBV5-1	TRBJ1-2	few	CASSYGQGVYGYTF
TRBV2	TRBJ1-2	once	CASKLLQGSGGYTF
TRBV19	TRBJ2-1	-	CASSTDRYDNEQFF